Following are 26 T cell receptor beta chains from one sample sequenced in a study of cytomegalovirus exposure and HLA in healthy donors. The PCR used 60 Vbeta and 13 Jbeta primers. The data were produced by immunoSEQ multiplex PCR, yet TCRdb's version contains in-frame clones alone and is incomplete. This table holds roughly 160,000 clones, almost 80% found once. Sequenced input: PBMCs. These TCRs come from a woman between 45 and 65 years old in good health and CMV-seronegative.

The chain joins TRBV4-1 to TRBJ2-7, with TRBD2 matching over 9 bases. Germline V gene sequence: CDR1 MGHRA, CDR2 YSYEKL. The CDR3 contains 14 residues. Germline trimming cut 0 bases from V and 6 bases from J; bases unmatched to any gene: 3. As DNA, the CDR3 is TGCGCCAGCAGCCAAGAAGGCGGGAGGGGCGAGCAGTACTTC. Encoded protein: CASSQEGGRGEQYF.

The gene calls are TRBV13 and TRBJ1-1; D gene uncertain. Trimming stripped 0 bases from V and 12 bases from J, with 14 bases between. Germline CDR1 reads PRHDT; CDR2 reads FYEKMQ (reference sequence). This CDR3 contains 13 residues. CDR3 protein: CASSLGEARVTFF. The CDR3 region has the DNA TGTGCCAGCAGCTTAGGGGAGGCCCGAGTGACTTTCTTT.

This chain joins TRBV2 and TRBJ1-1, with 12 bases that match TRBD1. The V gene's germline CDR1 is SNHLY and CDR2 FYNNEI. The V segment lost 6 bases and the J segment 12 bases; nucleotides outside the gene matches: 17. The CDR3 length is 16 residues. CDR3 coding DNA: TGTGCCAGCAGCAGAGGAGTCATCCGGGACAGGGGGCCCTCTTTCTTT. This sequence encodes CASSRGVIRDRGPSFF.

The J gene is TRBJ2-1, the V gene TRBV9; 8 bases line up with TRBD2. The length of the CDR3 is 15 residues. The trim removed 0 bases at V and 5 bases at J, leaving 4 bases unmatched. CDR1 is SGDLS, CDR2 YYNGEE, per germline. The CDR3 DNA reads TGTGCCAGCAGCGTAGGGGTAGCGGGGAACAATGAGCAGTTCTTC. This codes for CASSVGVAGNNEQFF.

J is TRBJ1-5 and V is TRBV10-3; D is unclear. Per the germline V gene, CDR1 is ENHRY and CDR2 is SYGVKD. This CDR3 has 15 residues. The V end lost 2 bases, the J end lost 0 bases, and 8 bases lay between the germline ends. The CDR3 protein is CAISEGAGSNQPQHF. DNA for the CDR3: TGTGCCATCAGTGAGGGTGCAGGTAGCAATCAGCCCCAGCATTTT.

This chain links TRBV5-1 with TRBJ2-5, with D maybe TRBD1 (6 bases). The germline V and J ends were trimmed by 5 bases and 3 bases, with 14 bases remaining between them. Germline V gene lookup returns CDR1 SGHRS and CDR2 YFSETQ. The CDR3 covers 14 residues. The CDR3 protein is CASSQGGREETQYF. CDR3 sequence (DNA): TGCGCCAGCAGTCAAGGGGGTAGAGAAGAGACCCAGTACTTC.

The chain joins TRBV5-5 to TRBJ1-6; 7 nucleotides match TRBD1. The V segment lost 4 bases and the J segment 6 bases; nucleotides outside the gene matches: 10. In germline, CDR1 is SGHKS, CDR2 YYEKEE (reference sequence). The CDR3 has 16 amino acids. CDR3 DNA: TGTGCCAGCAGCACCGAATCCGGGACAGTTAATTCACCCCTCCACTTT. It encodes CASSTESGTVNSPLHF.

The chain combines TRBV20-1 with TRBJ2-5; D remains unclear. The J call may be faulty, since TRBJ2-7 better matches the DNA end. The germline V gene encodes CDR1 DFQATT and CDR2 SNEGSKA (reference sequence). The CDR3 consists of 11 residues. CDR3 in amino acids: CSASSNYEQYF. The CDR3 region has the DNA TGCAGTGCTAGTTCAAACTACGAGCAGTACTTC.

The chain recombines TRBV2 with TRBJ2-7, with TRBD1 matching 10 bases. The length of the CDR3 is 14 residues. V was clipped by 6 bases and J by 5 bases; unmatched bases: 7. Germline V gives CDR1 SNHLY, CDR2 FYNNEI. The CDR3 bases are TGTGCCAGCAGGGAACGACAGGGGGCGCACGAGCAGTACTTC. This sequence encodes CASRERQGAHEQYF.

This rearrangement joins TRBV6-5 to TRBJ2-7; D possibly corresponds to TRBD2 (6 bases). Germline CDR1 and CDR2: MNHEY and SVGAGI. The germline V and J ends were trimmed by 6 bases and 2 bases, with 17 bases remaining between them. The CDR3 is made up of 15 amino acids. The CDR3 sequence: CASRAGLGITYEQYF. The CDR3 DNA reads TGTGCCAGCAGGGCGGGACTGGGGATTACCTACGAGCAGTACTTC.

In its sample, this clone was seen a few times. The chain has TRBV19 and TRBJ2-2; 16 bases fit TRBD2. CDR1 is LNHDA and CDR2 is SQIVND in the germline V gene (reference sequence). The CDR3 has 16 amino acids. V was clipped by 10 bases and J by 5 bases; unmatched bases: 7. CDR3 DNA sequence: TGTGCCACGGGACTAGCGGGGGGGCCGCGGACCGGGGAGCTGTTTTTT. Amino acids: CATGLAGGPRTGELFF.

The count of this clone is one. V is TRBV6-6 and J is TRBJ1-1, with 7 bases aligning to TRBD1. Germline assignment: CDR1 MNHNY and CDR2 SVGAGI (reference sequence). The CDR3 is 15 amino acids. The trim removed 5 bases at V and 1 base at J, leaving 7 bases unmatched. This chain's CDR3 is CASSRDRAGNTEAFF. For the CDR3, the DNA is TGTGCCAGCAGTCGTGACAGGGCTGGGAACACTGAAGCTTTCTTT.

J is TRBJ2-1 and V is TRBV5-5; tentatively, D is TRBD2 (7 bases). This CDR3 is built from 16 residues. Germline V gene sequence: CDR1 SGHKS, CDR2 YYEKEE (reference sequence). The germline V and J ends were trimmed by 4 bases and 9 bases, with 23 bases remaining between them. The CDR3 DNA sequence: TGTGCCAGCAGCCCTGGGGGGGCGGGGCGATTTGGTGAGCAGTTCTTC. The encoded protein is CASSPGGAGRFGEQFF.

The chain combines TRBV7-2 with TRBJ2-7; 9 bases agree with TRBD2. CDR3 length equals 14 residues. J was trimmed by 5 bases and V by 4 bases; bases with no gene match: 6. CDR1 and CDR2 from the germline V gene are SGHTA and FQGNSA. The CDR3 sequence: CASSSMAGGNEQYF. The DNA of the CDR3 is TGTGCCAGCAGCTCTATGGCGGGAGGGAACGAGCAGTACTTC.

The chain has TRBV5-1 and TRBJ2-5; TRBD2 is a possible D gene (5 bases). The CDR3 is made up of 14 amino acids. Looked up from germline, CDR1 is SGHRS and CDR2 is YFSETQ. The V end was cut by 0 bases, the J end by 5 bases, with 11 bases between. DNA of the CDR3: TGCGCCAGCAGCTTGGTGGGAGAATGGGAGACCCAGTACTTC. Its protein is CASSLVGEWETQYF.

This clone has just a few counts. This chain connects TRBV30 to TRBJ1-2, with 8 positions matching TRBD1. V shed 0 bases, J shed 6 bases, and the junction held 9 bases outside the gene matches. This CDR3 has 15 residues. From germline, CDR1 is GTSNPN and CDR2 SVGIG (reference sequence). The CDR3 nucleotides are TGTGCCTGGAGTGTGGGGACAGGCCTTTTCCATGGCTACACCTTC. This sequence encodes CAWSVGTGLFHGYTF.

This clone turned up a few times. The CDR3 spells CASSAGTSGVTDTQYF. The CDR3 region has the DNA TGTGCCAGCAGTGCGGGGACTAGCGGGGTCACAGATACGCAGTATTTT. The V call is TRBV6-4, the J call TRBJ2-3; 13 nucleotides agree with TRBD2. This CDR3 has 16 amino acids. Losses at the gene ends were 4 bases for V and 2 bases for J; bases not matched to a gene: 3. Germline CDR1 MRHNA, CDR2 SNTAGT.

The J gene is TRBJ2-5, the V gene TRBV11-2; the match to TRBD2 covers 13 bases. This CDR3 comprises 16 residues. The V gene end was trimmed by 5 bases and the J gene end by 4 bases; junction bases not matched to a gene: 7. Germline V gene sequence: CDR1 SGHAT, CDR2 FQNNGV. CDR3 nucleotides: TGTGCCAGCAGCCGAGGGACTAGCGGGGCTGGAGAGACCCAGTACTTC. Translation: CASSRGTSGAGETQYF.

The chain uses TRBV5-4 and TRBJ1-1; TRBD1 matches at 9 bases. This CDR3 comprises 14 residues. CDR1 SGHNT and CDR2 YYREEE come from the germline V gene (reference sequence). V was pared by 4 bases and J by 4 bases, with 5 bases of the junction left unmatched. The CDR3 region has the DNA TGTGCCAGCAGCCGGGACAGGGATGTCACTGAAGCTTTCTTT. It translates to CASSRDRDVTEAFF.

CDR3 residues: CASSPVDRARVSLHF. CDR3 sequence (DNA): TGCGCCAGCAGCCCGGTGGACAGGGCGCGGGTGTCCCTCCACTTT. V and J are TRBV5-1 and TRBJ1-6; 8 positions match TRBD1. The CDR3 runs to 15 residues. Germline values: CDR1 SGHRS, CDR2 YFSETQ. The trim removed 4 bases at V and 14 bases at J, leaving 14 bases unmatched.

The chain joins TRBV9 to TRBJ2-1; 14 positions match TRBD2. The CDR3 covers 16 residues. Germline V gene data show CDR1 as SGDLS and CDR2 as YYNGEE. V trimming: 4 bases; J trimming: 9 bases; junction bases outside the gene matches: 9. Here the CDR3 reads CASSTRLAGGQSEQFF. DNA of the CDR3: TGTGCCAGCAGCACCCGACTAGCGGGGGGGCAGAGTGAGCAGTTCTTC.

This clone was detected only a few times. This sequence joins TRBV19 and TRBJ1-1; D gene ambiguous. This CDR3 is built from 14 residues. Germline loops: CDR1 LNHDA, CDR2 SQIVND (reference sequence). Trimming left V 3 bases short and J 4 bases short, with 12 bases between. This CDR3 reads CASSIFNSGTEAFF. The CDR3 region has the DNA TGTGCCAGTAGTATTTTCAACTCCGGCACTGAAGCTTTCTTT.

This chain links TRBV2 with TRBJ2-5; tentatively, D is TRBD2 (5 bases). The germline V gene encodes CDR1 SNHLY and CDR2 FYNNEI. This CDR3 is 15 amino acids long. Trimming cost V 5 bases and J 1 base, with 14 bases left between them. CDR3 residues: CASSQQPGSQETQYF. The CDR3 nucleotides are TGTGCCAGCAGTCAACAGCCGGGGTCCCAAGAGACCCAGTACTTC.

The rearrangement joins TRBV2 to TRBJ2-4; 7 bases line up with TRBD1. CDR3 length: 15 amino acids. With 5 bases clipped from V and 1 base from J, the junction kept 5 bases outside the gene matches. The germline gives CDR1 SNHLY, CDR2 FYNNEI. This CDR3 reads CASSSSRGAKNIQYF. CDR3 nucleotides: TGTGCCAGCAGTTCCAGCAGGGGGGCCAAAAACATTCAGTACTTC. Looking up the rest from reference TRBV2 and TRBJ2-4 gives the full variable domain: EPEVTQTPSHQVTQMGQEVILRCVPISNHLYFYWYRQILGQKVEFLVSFYNNEISEKSEIFDDQFSVERPDGSNFTLKIRSTKLEDSAMYFCASSSSRGAKNIQYFGAGTRLSVL.

The chain uses TRBV27 and TRBJ2-3; 11 nucleotides agree with TRBD1. Germline values: CDR1 MNHEY, CDR2 SMNVEV (reference sequence). V lost 6 bases and J lost 1; bases outside the gene matches: 6. CDR3 size: 16 residues. CDR3 sequence (DNA): TGTGCCAGCAGCTGGACAGGGGGCACGGGCACAGATACGCAGTATTTT. Translating gives CASSWTGGTGTDTQYF.

The V gene is TRBV25-1, the J gene TRBJ2-5; TRBD2 agrees at 15 bases. V shed 3 bases, J shed 5 bases, and the junction held 10 bases outside the gene matches. There are 18 residues in the CDR3. Germline loops: CDR1 MGHDK, CDR2 SYGVNS. The CDR3 is CASSDRGLAGGPWETQYF. The CDR3 DNA reads TGTGCCAGCAGTGATCGCGGACTAGCGGGGGGGCCCTGGGAGACCCAGTACTTC.